These T cell receptor beta chains were read from a single sample in a study of persistence of HIV-infected CD4 T cells. The data were produced by immunoSEQ multiplex PCR, yet TCRdb's version contains in-frame clones alone and is incomplete. In the table there are 35,000 to 55,000 clones, approximately 90% of which are singletons. Antigen specificity for these receptors is unknown. The sequenced sample was CD4+ T cells sorted from PBMCs after roughly 17-hour stimulation, obtained from a patient who received antiretroviral therapy. The receptors stem from an adult man with HIV who was CMV-seropositive. Each CDR3 is given with its conserved first and last residue. The order of the fields is D gene, clone size, J gene, V gene, CDR3 DNA, CDR3 protein. The D gene is left open where the match is weak. Size tells how often a clone was seen (once, few, many) or the class of an expanded clone, and some rows leave it out.

TRBD1 - TRBJ1-2 TRBV7-9 TGTGCCAGCAGCCCCGGAACAGGGGGCGGGTATGGCTACACCTTC CASSPGTGGGYGYTF
- - TRBJ1-3 TRBV30 TGTGCCTGGAGTGTAGGGGTAGGGGGGCTTCGTGGAAACACCATATATTTT CAWSVGVGGLRGNTIYF
- few TRBJ1-6 TRBV21-1 TGTGCCAGCAGCATCACAGGACGGGGTAATTCACCCCTCCACTTT CASSITGRGNSPLHF
- - TRBJ2-7 TRBV27 TGTGCCAGCAGTTTAAGCCGGGGGGACACCTACGAGCAGTACTTC CASSLSRGDTYEQYF
- - TRBJ2-5 TRBV18 TGTGCCAGCTCCCCCGACGGATTGAAAGAGACCCAGTACTTC CASSPDGLKETQYF
TRBD2 - TRBJ2-1 TRBV7-3 TGTGCCAGCAGCCCACGGGGGTCAAGCGGGGGCGAAGAGCAGTTCTTC CASSPRGSSGGEEQFF
- - TRBJ2-4 TRBV18 TGTGCCAGCTCATTATCAGGGGTGACCAAAAACATTCAGTACTTC CASSLSGVTKNIQYF
- - TRBJ1-6 TRBV5-6 TGTGCCAGCATCCGAAGTGCCTATAATTCACCCCTCCACTTT CASIRSAYNSPLHF
- - TRBJ1-6 TRBV3-1/TRBV3-2 TGTGCCAGCAGCCCACAGGGACGGAATTCACCCCTCCACTTT CASSPQGRNSPLHF
- - TRBJ2-2 TRBV28 TGTGCCAGCAGCCTCGTTACCGGGGAGCTGTTTTTT CASSLVTGELFF
- - TRBJ1-6 TRBV3-1/TRBV3-2 TGTGCCAGCAGCCAAGAAGTCTTGCTGACAGGTTATAATTCACCCCTCCACTTT CASSQEVLLTGYNSPLHF
TRBD1 - TRBJ1-2 TRBV6-1 TGTGCCAGCAGTACCCTGGGACAGTCCTATGGCTACACCTTC CASSTLGQSYGYTF
- once TRBJ1-1 TRBV7-2 TGTGCCAGCAGCGGCAGGTTGAACACTGAAGCTTTCTTT CASSGRLNTEAFF
- - TRBJ1-1 TRBV29-1 TGCAGCGTTGGATCAGGGGCCCAAGTCACTGAAGCTTTCTTT CSVGSGAQVTEAFF
- - TRBJ1-5 TRBV2 TGTGCCAGCAGCCCCGACAGAAATCAGCCCCAGCATTTT CASSPDRNQPQHF
- - TRBJ2-2 TRBV24-1 TGTGCCACCAGTGACCCCGAAGGGGGTAACACCGGGGAGCTGTTTTTT CATSDPEGGNTGELFF
- once TRBJ2-7 TRBV7-8 TGTGCCAGCAGCCGGGACCACGAGCAGTACTTC CASSRDHEQYF
- - TRBJ1-6 TRBV7-3 TGTGCCAGCAGCTTATACCCGGCGGCCTATAATTCACCCCTCCACTTT CASSLYPAAYNSPLHF
- - TRBJ2-4 TRBV29-1 TGCAGCGTTGAAGTGTGGGAAGCCAAAAACATTCAGTACTTC CSVEVWEAKNIQYF
TRBD1 once TRBJ1-1 TRBV6-5 TGTGCCAGCAGGAGACAGGGCACAACTGAAGCTTTCTTT CASRRQGTTEAFF
- - TRBJ1-2 TRBV5-4 TGTGCCAGCAGGGAGGGAGGACTCCTCACCTATGGCTACACCTTC CASREGGLLTYGYTF
- - TRBJ2-7 TRBV7-2 TGTGCCAGCAGCTTAGACAGGGCGGACTACGAGCAGTACTTC CASSLDRADYEQYF
- - TRBJ2-1 TRBV19 TGTGCCAGTAGTTCCCAGAGCCGGGTCACAAATATTAACAATGAGCAGTTCTTC CASSSQSRVTNINNEQFF
- - TRBJ2-7 TRBV3-1/TRBV3-2 TGTGCCAGCAGCCAACAGGCCGTATCCTACGAGCAGTACTTC CASSQQAVSYEQYF
- - TRBJ1-5 TRBV2 TGTGCCAGCAGGAGTTTTGATCAGCCCCAGCATTTT CASRSFDQPQHF
- - TRBJ1-3 TRBV3-1/TRBV3-2 TGTGCCAGCAGCCCCGCCGACTCCGGCACGGGAAACACCATATATTTT CASSPADSGTGNTIYF
TRBD1 - TRBJ2-2 TRBV2 TGTGCCAGCAAAGGGACAGGGAGCACCGGGGAGCTGTTTTTT CASKGTGSTGELFF
- - TRBJ1-4 TRBV6-5 TGTGCCACTAGGACAGTTGCAACTAATGAAAAACTGTTTTTT CATRTVATNEKLFF
- - TRBJ2-1 TRBV5-4 TGTGCCAGCAGGGGGGCCTACAATGAGCAGTTCTTC CASRGAYNEQFF
TRBD1 - TRBJ1-1 TRBV5-8 TGTGCCAGCAGCTCCCGGGACAGGGGGACCGGGAACACTGAAGCTTTCTTT CASSSRDRGTGNTEAFF
- - TRBJ2-1 TRBV5-1 TGCGCCAGCAGCTTGCTACAGAACCTATACAATGAGCAGTTCTTC CASSLLQNLYNEQFF
TRBD1 - TRBJ2-1 TRBV30 TGTGCCTGGAGTTACCCCGGGACAGGGGTATTTGAGCAGTTCTTC CAWSYPGTGVFEQFF
- - TRBJ1-1 TRBV18 TGTGCCAGCTCAGAGGGACAGAACACTGAAGCTTTCTTT CASSEGQNTEAFF
- - TRBJ1-1 TRBV2 TGTGCCAGATCCGGTACAGGGAACACTGAAGCTTTCTTT CARSGTGNTEAFF
- - TRBJ1-3 TRBV7-3 TGTGCCAGCAGCCCTGGCGCCGCCTCTGGAAACACCATATATTTT CASSPGAASGNTIYF
- - TRBJ2-1 TRBV27 TGTGCCAGCCTCACCTTGGGTACAGCGAACAATGAGCAGTTCTTC CASLTLGTANNEQFF
- - TRBJ2-7 TRBV30 TGTGCCTGGAGTGTAATATCCTACGAGCAGTACTTC CAWSVISYEQYF
- - TRBJ2-7 TRBV7-3 TGTGCCAGCAGCTTAGGCCTTTCGCAGGGGCTAAGTGAGCAGTACTTC CASSLGLSQGLSEQYF
TRBD2 few TRBJ2-3 TRBV5-1 TGCGCCAGCAGGAGGTATGCCGGGGGGACCACAGATACGCAGTATTTT CASRRYAGGTTDTQYF
- - TRBJ2-1 TRBV2 TGTGCCAGCAGTGACGGGACTCCCTACAATGAGCAGTTCTTC CASSDGTPYNEQFF
- - TRBJ2-7 TRBV9 TGTGCCAGCAGCGTAGCTACGTGGGACCCCCAGGACGAGCAGTACTTC CASSVATWDPQDEQYF